This T cell receptor beta chain was observed in a study of blood T cells in healthy people across ages. Study observations and caveats: Since the PBMCs were unsorted, naive and antigen-experienced cells could not be conclusively compared.

The CDR3 consists of 13 residues. V lost 4 bases, J lost 4 bases, and 9 bases lay in between. Germline V gene lookup returns CDR1 SGHRS and CDR2 YFSETQ. The use of a sample-barcoded 5' primer and a J-beta primer mix characterized a second PCR of roughly 7 to 11 cycles. One entry per CDR3 protein results from TCRdb running MiXCR on the 5' RACE reads. Counted here are almost 550,000 distinct CDR3 sequences, 24% occurring once; the ten biggest clones make up around 10%. Details on this clonotype: Its antigen is as yet unknown.

The sample also formed part of further work on T cells of mothers and their children.

This sequence originates from a boy aged 10-17 years in good health. Sequenced: blood. The J gene is TRBJ1-5, the V gene TRBV5-1; D not certain. The CDR3 DNA is TGCGCCAGCAGCCCGGAGGTGAATCAGCCCCAGCATTTT. As protein: CASSPEVNQPQHF. Supplemented by reference TRBV5-1 and TRBJ1-5, the full variable domain reads KAGVTQTPRYLIKTRGQQVTLSCSPISGHRSVSWYQQTPGQGLQFLFEYFSETQRNKGNFPGRFSGRQFSNSRSEMNVSTLELGDSALYLCASSPEVNQPQHFGDGTRLSIL.